This entry describes one T cell receptor (beta chain). Antigen specificity is unknown. Each subset's genomic DNA was split evenly across several immunoSEQ plates. Measured with immunoSEQ multiplex PCR; TCRdb has only the in-frame clones, and not every one. This sample has 1.5 million to 2.5 million clones, with around 96% found just once. These data originate in a study of shared clonotypes between healthy human individuals. Findings and caveats of the study: In the sorted subsets, rarefaction showed sequencing was incomplete despite large depth. Generation probabilities of non-shared clonotypes were lower (relative to those shared by all four donors).

Terminally differentiated effector memory CD45RA+ cells were excluded from the naive CD8 cells, which were CD45RO-negative and positively selected for CCR7. Specimen: naive CD8+ T cells sorted from blood. The sequence was collected from a man between 18 and 29 years old in good health.

The CDR3 region is CASSLSIDHYGYTF. CDR3 sequence (DNA): TGTGCCAGCAGTTTAAGCATAGATCACTATGGCTACACCTTC. This chain uses TRBV27 with TRBJ1-2, with unresolved D. The V gene lost 2 bases and the J gene lost 3 bases, with 10 bases spanning the gap. This CDR3 comprises 14 residues. Germline V gives CDR1 MNHEY, CDR2 SMNVEV (reference sequence).